Each of the 27 T cell receptor beta chains below was sequenced from the same sample in a study of T cell responses to AZD1222 COVID-19 vaccine. The table came from immunoSEQ multiplex PCR; TCRdb's copy has only in-frame clones and leaves some out. The data show 100,000 to 150,000 clones, around 91% seen once. This material consisted of peripheral blood, taken on day 0 of MenACWY control vaccination. The receptors here all came from an adult in good health.

The chain recombines TRBV15 with TRBJ1-1; D possibly corresponds to TRBD1 (5 bases). CDR1 is LNHNV, CDR2 YYDKDF, per germline (reference sequence). The CDR3 is 14 amino acids. With 1 base removed from V and 5 bases from J, the gap between germline ends came to 11 bases. The CDR3 coding sequence is TGTGCCACCAGCAGAGGGGGGGTTGGTACTGAAGCTTTCTTT. This translates into CATSRGGVGTEAFF.

This clone was observed a single time. J is TRBJ1-1 and V is TRBV11-2; D possibly corresponds to TRBD1 (6 bases). CDR1 and CDR2 from the germline V gene are SGHAT and FQNNGV. This CDR3 comprises 13 residues. The V and J ends lost 1 base and 7 bases respectively, with 10 bases between them. CDR3 region: CASSLVGRGEAFF. In DNA, the CDR3 is TGTGCCAGCAGCTTAGTAGGCAGGGGTGAAGCTTTCTTT.

The rearrangement joins TRBV3-1 (or the pseudogene TRBV3-2) to TRBJ2-7; D gene uncertain. The V end was cut by 5 bases, the J end by 5 bases, with 16 bases between. The CDR3 extends over 14 amino acids. The germline CDR1 and CDR2 sequences are LGHDT and YNNKEL (reference sequence). CDR3 bases: TGTGCCAGCAGCGAAAGGTACCTAGGCCACGAGCAGTACGTC. Protein sequence: CASSERYLGHEQYV.

The chain recombines TRBV6-5 with TRBJ2-7, with 13 bases matching TRBD2. The CDR3 sequence is 15 residues long. The germline V gene encodes CDR1 MNHEY and CDR2 SVGAGI. Germline trimming cut 7 bases from V and 6 bases from J; bases unmatched to any gene: 9. The CDR3 sequence is CASIPGTSGNGEQYF. CDR3 coding DNA: TGTGCCAGCATCCCAGGGACTAGCGGGAATGGCGAGCAGTACTTC.

V is TRBV6-5 and J is TRBJ1-5; D unresolved. The CDR3 is 16 amino acids. Between the trimmed V and J ends, which lost 4 bases and 4 bases, there was a span of 17 bases. CDR1 is MNHEY and CDR2 is SVGAGI in the germline V gene. CDR3 region: CASSWTRNWNNQPQHF. For the CDR3, the DNA is TGTGCCAGCAGTTGGACGCGCAATTGGAATAATCAGCCCCAGCATTTT.

This clone was detected only a few times. The chain recombines TRBV19 with TRBJ2-7, with 9 nucleotides matching TRBD1. Looked up from germline, CDR1 is LNHDA and CDR2 is SQIVND (reference sequence). V lost 3 bases, J lost 9 bases, and 9 bases stayed unmatched. The CDR3 is 14 residues long. The CDR3 DNA sequence: TGTGCCAGTAGTATCAAGGGACAGGGTGGTCGGCAGTACTTC. It is translated as CASSIKGQGGRQYF.

This rearrangement joins TRBV18 to TRBJ2-2, with TRBD2 as a possible D gene (5 bases). Germline V gene data show CDR1 as KGHSH and CDR2 as LQKENI. Trimming removed 6 bases from V and 0 bases from J, with 14 bases in between. The CDR3 is made up of 16 amino acids. CDR3 sequence reads: CASSPGVPANTGELFF. The CDR3 nucleotides are TGTGCCAGCTCCCCCGGGGTACCGGCGAACACCGGGGAGCTGTTTTTT.

The chain uses TRBV5-1 and TRBJ2-3, with a tentative D call TRBD1 (6 bases). CDR3 length equals 12 residues. V was cut by 6 bases and J by 4 bases, with 9 bases left in between. Germline loops: CDR1 SGHRS, CDR2 YFSETQ. CDR3 coding DNA: TGCGCCAGCAAAGGACAGTCAGATACGCAGTATTTT. Protein: CASKGQSDTQYF.

The chain is built from TRBV4-2 and TRBJ2-1; 10 nucleotides agree with TRBD1. The CDR3 has 17 residues. V lost 2 bases and J lost 7; bases outside the gene matches: 11. Germline V gene sequence: CDR1 LGHNA, CDR2 YNFKEQ. CDR3 amino acids: CASSQLRTGQGGNEQFF. The CDR3 bases are TGTGCCAGCAGCCAACTTCGAACTGGACAGGGGGGGAATGAGCAGTTCTTC.

This chain uses TRBV28 with TRBJ2-4, with D tentatively TRBD1 (8 bases). V lost 5 bases to trimming and J lost 7 bases, with 15 bases between them. The CDR3 consists of 14 residues. CDR1 is MDHEN and CDR2 is SYDVKM in the germline V gene. The CDR3 DNA reads as TGTGCCAGCAGTCAAACAGGGGGGGTGAACATTCAGTACTTC. Translation gives CASSQTGGVNIQYF.

Written as DNA, the CDR3 is TGTGCCAGTACCGAGGGCCCGGGAGGCACAGATACGCAGTATTTT. It translates to CASTEGPGGTDTQYF. V gene TRBV19 combines with J gene TRBJ2-3; D is possibly TRBD2 (6 bases). Per germline, CDR1 LNHDA and CDR2 SQIVND (reference sequence). With 7 bases removed from V and 1 base from J, the gap between germline ends came to 15 bases. The CDR3 runs 15 residues.

This sequence joins TRBV7-2 and TRBJ2-7; a weak D match, TRBD2 (6 bases). The CDR3 covers 15 residues. Germline loops: CDR1 SGHTA, CDR2 FQGNSA. The ends were cut back, 5 bases at V and 3 bases at J, with 17 bases in the middle. DNA of the CDR3: TGTGCCAGCAGCCCTAGGAGGGATTCATTCTACGAGCAGTACTTC. This gives the protein CASSPRRDSFYEQYF.

CDR3 in DNA: TGTGCCAGCAGCTTAGATCAGGGAATAGGTTCCTACGAGCAGTACGTC. This codes for CASSLDQGIGSYEQYV. The chain is built from TRBV7-9 and TRBJ2-7; TRBD1 might be the D (5 bases). Germline CDR1 reads SEHNR; CDR2 reads FQNEAQ (reference sequence). CDR3 size: 16 residues. V was trimmed by 1 base and J by 1 base, leaving 14 bases between them.

V and J are TRBV19 and TRBJ2-2; no clear D gene. CDR1 is LNHDA, CDR2 SQIVND, per germline (reference sequence). The CDR3 spans 12 residues. Trimming took 3 bases from V and 8 from J, leaving 7 bases between them. DNA of the CDR3: TGTGCCAGTAGTATTCCTGGAGGGGAGCTGTTTTTT. Residues: CASSIPGGELFF.

The CDR3 sequence is CASTDRGGGEKLFF. CDR3 nucleotide sequence: TGTGCCAGCACCGACAGGGGCGGAGGTGAAAAACTGTTTTTT. The rearrangement links TRBV7-9 to TRBJ1-4; 8 nucleotides align to TRBD1. CDR3 length: 14 amino acids. CDR1 and CDR2 from the germline V gene are SEHNR and FQNEAQ (reference sequence). The V segment lost 7 bases and the J segment 7 bases; nucleotides outside the gene matches: 8. The variable domain in full, completed from reference TRBV7-9 and TRBJ1-4, reads DTGVSQNPRHKITKRGQNVTFRCDPISEHNRLYWYRQTLGQGPEFLTYFQNEAQLEKSRLLSDRFSAERPKGSFSTLEIQRTEQGDSAMYLCASTDRGGGEKLFFGSGTQLSVL.

This clone has just a few counts. The V gene is TRBV27, the J gene TRBJ1-1; D not certain. The CDR3 has 14 residues. CDR1 and CDR2 from the germline V gene are MNHEY and SMNVEV (reference sequence). V dropped 2 bases and J dropped 3 bases, with 10 bases sitting between them. The CDR3 reads CASSLRTGHTEAFF. In DNA, the CDR3 is TGTGCCAGCAGTTTACGAACTGGGCACACTGAAGCTTTCTTT.

This sequence joins TRBV20-1 and TRBJ1-2, with 9 bases identical to TRBD1. V lost 3 bases and J lost 6; bases outside the gene matches: 11. This CDR3 contains 15 residues. Germline-derived CDR1 and CDR2 are DFQATT and SNEGSKA (reference sequence). The CDR3 DNA follows: TGCAGTGCTAGTCTATCCGGACAGGGGTGGGATGGCTACACCTTC. This translates into CSASLSGQGWDGYTF.

The rearrangement joins TRBV19 to TRBJ2-1; 14 positions match TRBD2. The CDR3 covers 16 residues. V lost 4 bases, J lost 7 bases, and 6 bases stayed unmatched. Germline loops: CDR1 LNHDA, CDR2 SQIVND (reference sequence). CDR3 coding DNA: TGTGCCAGTAGTAACCCGGGACTAGCGGGAGTTAATGAGCAGTTCTTC. The encoded protein is CASSNPGLAGVNEQFF.

The chain recombines TRBV9 with TRBJ2-3, with D maybe TRBD1 (6 bases). Germline lookup yields CDR1 SGDLS and CDR2 YYNGEE. This CDR3 has 15 amino acids. Trimming shortened V by 0 bases and J by 2 bases, and 10 bases separated the two germline ends. The CDR3 sequence is CASSVGLGATDTQYF. CDR3 sequence (DNA): TGTGCCAGCAGCGTAGGTCTGGGGGCCACAGATACGCAGTATTTT.

The gene calls are TRBV18 and TRBJ1-1, with D possibly matching TRBD1 (6 bases). The CDR3 is 15 amino acids. From germline, CDR1 is KGHSH and CDR2 LQKENI. With 3 bases removed from V and 3 bases from J, the gap between germline ends came to 14 bases. CDR3 in DNA: TGTGCCAGCTCACCCGTTGGGGGGGCGGACACTGAAGCTTTCTTT. Translating it yields CASSPVGGADTEAFF.

On this clone itself: Additional DNA sequences in this sample encode the identical CDR3. The J gene is TRBJ1-1, the V gene TRBV5-1; D uncertain. Trimming pared 0 bases from V and 2 bases from J, leaving 2 bases between. The length of the CDR3 is 12 residues. CDR1 is SGHRS, CDR2 YFSETQ, per germline. The CDR3 here is CASSLANTEAFF. The CDR3 coding sequence is TGCGCCAGCAGCTTGGCAAACACTGAAGCTTTCTTT.

This chain joins TRBV5-8 and TRBJ2-1; TRBD1 is a possible D gene (5 bases). CDR1 is SGHTS and CDR2 is YDEGEE in the germline V gene. Trimming shortened V by 10 bases and J by 0 bases, and 11 bases separated the two germline ends. The CDR3 contains 13 residues. The CDR3 spells CAGHQGSYNEQFF. The CDR3 nucleotides are TGTGCCGGACACCAGGGCTCCTACAATGAGCAGTTCTTC.

The CDR3, as DNA: TGTGCCAGTAGTATAGATGGGACAGGAGGGCAGCCCCAGCATTTT. It codes for CASSIDGTGGQPQHF. The V gene is TRBV19, the J gene TRBJ1-5; TRBD1 agrees at 8 bases. The CDR3 covers 15 residues. Per the germline V gene, CDR1 is LNHDA and CDR2 is SQIVND (reference sequence). J gave up 7 bases and V 0 bases, and 5 bases lay outside the gene matches.

This chain connects TRBV10-3 to TRBJ1-2, with a tentative D call TRBD1 (5 bases). Germline-derived CDR1 and CDR2 are ENHRY and SYGVKD. With 7 bases removed from V and 4 bases from J, the gap between germline ends came to 13 bases. The CDR3 length is 13 residues. CDR3 residues: CAITGQKGYGYTF. Written as DNA, the CDR3 is TGTGCCATCACCGGACAAAAGGGCTATGGCTACACCTTC.

As DNA, the CDR3 is TGTGCCAGCAGCGTAGAGTTTGGTAGCGGGGGGGCCTCTGGGGCCAACGTCCTGACTTTC. This gives the protein CASSVEFGSGGASGANVLTF. The gene calls are TRBV9 and TRBJ2-6; TRBD2 agrees at 11 bases. J was trimmed by 0 bases and V by 0 bases; bases with no gene match: 8. Germline-derived CDR1 and CDR2 are SGDLS and YYNGEE. This CDR3 comprises 20 residues. The variable domain in full, with the rest retrieved from reference TRBV9 and TRBJ2-6, is DSGVTQTPKHLITATGQRVTLRCSPRSGDLSVYWYQQSLDQGLQFLIQYYNGEERAKGNILERFSAQQFPDLHSELNLSSLELGDSALYFCASSVEFGSGGASGANVLTFGAGSRLTVL.

CDR3 sequence (DNA): TGTGCCAGCAGCCTAGGGACCACGAACACCGGGGAGCTGTTTTTT. The encoded protein is CASSLGTTNTGELFF. The rearrangement uses TRBV3-1 (or the pseudogene TRBV3-2) and TRBJ2-2; either TRBD1 or TRBD2 may fit D (5 bases each). The CDR3 consists of 15 residues. From germline, CDR1 is LGHDT and CDR2 YNNKEL (reference sequence). The V gene lost 4 bases and the J gene lost 0 bases, with 9 bases spanning the gap.

V is TRBV28 and J is TRBJ2-5; D is perhaps TRBD2 (7 bases). The germline V gene has CDR1 MDHEN and CDR2 SYDVKM. V gave up 6 bases and J gave up 2 bases, with 19 bases separating them. The CDR3 is 16 amino acids. CDR3 sequence (DNA): TGTGCCAGCAGGCTCGTGGGGGGGGGCCTTCAAGAGACCCAGTACTTC. Translating it yields CASRLVGGGLQETQYF.